A single sample gave rise to the 21 T cell receptor beta chains below, sequenced in a study of long-term antiretroviral therapy in people with HIV. Survey-level resolution applied to immunoSEQ assay v3.0. Measured with immunoSEQ multiplex PCR; TCRdb has only the in-frame clones, and not every one. The sample records 9,500 to 15,000 clones, about three quarters being singletons. Here the sequenced sample was unsorted PBMCs, taken approximately 3.1 years before starting antiretroviral therapy. These receptors all stem from a man in his forties or fifties with HIV.

The chain is built from TRBV10-3 and TRBJ2-7; 10 nucleotides line up with TRBD2. The CDR3 spans 15 residues. J gave up 4 bases and V 6 bases, and 9 bases lay outside the gene matches. Germline V gives CDR1 ENHRY, CDR2 SYGVKD. The CDR3 sequence is CAIRSSGSRGYEQYF. The CDR3 region has the DNA TGTGCCATCAGATCTAGCGGGAGTAGGGGTTACGAGCAGTACTTC.

The rearrangement joins TRBV28 to TRBJ1-2; D is unclear. This CDR3 is built from 12 residues. CDR1 and CDR2 (germline): MDHEN, SYDVKM. The V gene lost 2 bases and the J gene lost 5 bases, with 6 bases spanning the gap. The CDR3 coding sequence is TGTGCCAGCAGTTTAAGCCGATATGGCTACACCTTC. Residues: CASSLSRYGYTF.

The chain couples TRBV7-6 to TRBJ2-3, with D hard to call. The V gene's germline CDR1 is SGHVS and CDR2 FNYEAQ. V was cut by 5 bases and J by 1 base, with 16 bases left in between. The CDR3 runs 16 residues. The CDR3 loop is CASSPTYDTGTDTQYF. The CDR3 DNA is TGTGCCAGCAGCCCTACCTACGACACTGGCACAGATACGCAGTATTTT.

The V call is TRBV27, the J call TRBJ2-1, with 7 bases matching TRBD1. The ends lost 6 bases at V and 1 base at J; junction bases unmatched: 6. The CDR3 sequence is 15 residues long. Germline lookup yields CDR1 MNHEY and CDR2 SMNVEV (reference sequence). CDR3 sequence reads: CASSTNRGSYNEQFF. The DNA for the CDR3 is TGTGCCAGCAGCACCAACAGGGGTTCCTACAATGAGCAGTTCTTC.

The chain combines TRBV6-6 with TRBJ1-1; a possible D gene is TRBD1 (5 bases). Germline V gives CDR1 MNHNY, CDR2 SVGAGI (reference sequence). This CDR3 comprises 13 residues. V was cut by 2 bases and J by 6 bases, with 10 bases left in between. The CDR3 DNA reads TGTGCCAGCAGTTACGGGGGAGGGTCTGAAGCTTTCTTT. Residues: CASSYGGGSEAFF.

This chain uses TRBV4-1 with TRBJ2-7, with D possibly TRBD1 on 5 matching bases. The V gene lost 3 bases and the J gene lost 6 bases, with 18 bases spanning the gap. CDR1 is MGHRA and CDR2 is YSYEKL in the germline V gene. The CDR3 contains 15 residues. In DNA form, the CDR3 reads TGCGCCAGCAGCCACGCTTCGGCAGGGATCGTCGAGCAGTACTTC. Protein sequence: CASSHASAGIVEQYF.

This clone was observed a single time. The genes are TRBV6-5 and TRBJ1-4; the D is unclear. The germline V gene has CDR1 MNHEY and CDR2 SVGAGI. Trimming pared 0 bases from V and 5 bases from J, leaving 10 bases between. This CDR3 region has 15 residues. CDR3 DNA: TGTGCCAGCAGTTACTCAGGGAGTTTAAATGAAAAACTGTTTTTT. As protein: CASSYSGSLNEKLFF.

The chain recombines TRBV18 with TRBJ2-5, with TRBD2 identical over 10 bases. Trimming at V came to 3 bases and at J to 12 bases, leaving 19 bases not matched to a gene. Germline V lookup: CDR1 KGHSH, CDR2 LQKENI. CDR3 length: 17 amino acids. The CDR3 DNA sequence: TGTGCCAGCTCACCGCTCGCCGGTTTAGCTAGCGGGAGTCGTAAGTACTTC. Translation: CASSPLAGLASGSRKYF.

Comment on this clone: This specimen includes other DNA sequences encoding the same CDR3. This chain connects TRBV27 to TRBJ2-1; no firm D call. Germline CDR1 is MNHEY and CDR2 is SMNVEV (reference sequence). Trimming left V 3 bases short and J 3 bases short, with 12 bases between. The length of the CDR3 is 15 residues. The CDR3 coding sequence is TGTGCCAGCAGTTTCCCGTCGGGCCGCTACAATGAGCAGTTCTTC. Its protein product is CASSFPSGRYNEQFF.

This sequence joins TRBV11-2 and TRBJ1-3, with D uncertain. The V gene's germline CDR1 is SGHAT and CDR2 FQNNGV. V was pared by 6 bases and J by 8 bases, with 11 bases between. This CDR3 is 12 amino acids long. The CDR3 bases are TGTGCCAGCAGTCATGGCGTATACACCATATATTTT. It translates to CASSHGVYTIYF. The variable domain in full, completed from reference TRBV11-2 and TRBJ1-3, reads EAGVAQSPRYKIIEKRQSVAFWCNPISGHATLYWYQQILGQGPKLLIQFQNNGVVDDSQLPKDRFSAERLKGVDSTLKIQPAKLEDSAVYLCASSHGVYTIYFGEGSWLTVV.

The chain carries TRBV11-2 and TRBJ1-5, with 8 bases fitting TRBD1. The CDR3 runs 13 residues. Germline trimming cut 3 bases from V and 5 bases from J; bases unmatched to any gene: 0. Per the germline V gene, CDR1 is SGHAT and CDR2 is FQNNGV. CDR3: CASSLTGDQPQHF. The CDR3 region has the DNA TGTGCCAGCAGCTTGACAGGGGATCAGCCCCAGCATTTT.

The chain couples TRBV4-3 to TRBJ2-3; TRBD1 agrees at 9 bases. The germline V gene has CDR1 LGHNA and CDR2 YSLEER. The CDR3 contains 16 residues. V trimming: 0 bases; J trimming: 3 bases; junction bases outside the gene matches: 4. The chain's CDR3 is CASSQDVTGGTDTQYF. The CDR3 DNA is TGCGCCAGCAGCCAAGATGTGACAGGGGGGACAGATACGCAGTATTTT.

This clone was detected only once. This rearrangement joins TRBV30 to TRBJ2-5, with D possibly matching TRBD2 (7 bases). Germline V gene sequence: CDR1 GTSNPN, CDR2 SVGIG (reference sequence). V was pared by 2 bases and J by 4 bases, with 11 bases between. There are 13 residues in the CDR3. CDR3 residues: CAWSRGGLETQYF. Written as DNA, the CDR3 is TGTGCCTGGAGTAGGGGGGGCCTAGAGACCCAGTACTTC.

This clone showed up just once. The chain recombines TRBV5-6 with TRBJ2-1, with 12 nucleotides matching TRBD2. Germline CDR1 reads SGHDT; CDR2 reads YYEEEE. The CDR3 extends over 16 amino acids. Unmatched junction bases numbered 6, after V lost 1 base and J lost 7 bases. DNA for the CDR3: TGTGCCAGCAGCTTGCGGACTAGCGGGATTTCAAATGAGCAGTTCTTC. It is translated as CASSLRTSGISNEQFF.

In this sample, this clone turned up once. V is TRBV4-3 and J is TRBJ2-7; 11 bases agree with TRBD1. J lost 3 bases, V lost 4 bases, and 5 bases had no gene match. Looked up from germline, CDR1 is LGHNA and CDR2 is YSLEER. The CDR3 is 15 residues long. Here the CDR3 DNA reads TGCGCCAGCAGCCCCGGGACAGGGGGTTTCTACGAGCAGTACTTC. This gives the protein CASSPGTGGFYEQYF.

The CDR3 nucleotides are TGTGCCAGCAGTTCCTCGGGGGCTTACACTGAAGCTTTCTTT. This gives the protein CASSSSGAYTEAFF. V gene TRBV6-5 combines with J gene TRBJ1-1, with D possibly being TRBD1 (6 bases). Germline V lookup: CDR1 MNHEY, CDR2 SVGAGI. V lost 4 bases and J 3 bases, leaving 12 bases between the germline ends. The CDR3 has 14 amino acids.

The CDR3 DNA sequence: TGTGCCAGCTCACCTTACAATGAGCAGTTCTTC. Translation: CASSPYNEQFF. The chain joins TRBV18 to TRBJ2-1; D not resolved. V lost 3 bases to trimming and J lost 4 bases, with 1 base between them. CDR1 KGHSH and CDR2 LQKENI come from the germline V gene. This CDR3 comprises 11 residues. The variable domain in full, with the rest retrieved from reference TRBV18 and TRBJ2-1, is NAGVMQNPRHLVRRRGQEARLRCSPMKGHSHVYWYRQLPEEGLKFMVYLQKENIIDESGMPKERFSAEFPKEGPSILRIQQVVRGDSAAYFCASSPYNEQFFGPGTRLTVL.

This chain links TRBV18 with TRBJ2-7; D is undetermined. In germline, CDR1 is KGHSH, CDR2 LQKENI. The CDR3 runs 12 residues. V dropped 2 bases and J dropped 0 bases, with 2 bases sitting between them. The DNA of the CDR3 is TGTGCCAGCTCACCAACCTCCTACGAGCAGTACTTC. Amino acid sequence: CASSPTSYEQYF. Combining the CDR3 with reference TRBV18 and TRBJ2-7 gives the whole variable domain NAGVMQNPRHLVRRRGQEARLRCSPMKGHSHVYWYRQLPEEGLKFMVYLQKENIIDESGMPKERFSAEFPKEGPSILRIQQVVRGDSAAYFCASSPTSYEQYFGPGTRLTVT.

This clone has only one observation. The CDR3 DNA sequence: TGTGCCAGTGCCGATTATAATCGGGATACGCAGTATTTT. This codes for CASADYNRDTQYF. The genes are TRBV27 and TRBJ2-3; D ambiguous. The ends were cut back, 9 bases at V and 6 bases at J, with 16 bases in the middle. Germline V gives CDR1 MNHEY, CDR2 SMNVEV (reference sequence). CDR3 length: 13 residues.

This rearrangement joins TRBV11-1 to TRBJ1-1, with D unclear. Germline CDR1 is SGHAT and CDR2 is FQDESV (reference sequence). This CDR3 is built from 11 residues. The V end was cut by 5 bases, the J end by 10 bases, with 11 bases between. CDR3 nucleotides: TGTGCCAGCAGCATAGGTGGCCGAGCTTTCTTT. Protein sequence: CASSIGGRAFF.

This clone was seen a single time. The chain couples TRBV7-2 to TRBJ2-3; 12 bases agree with TRBD1. CDR1 and CDR2 (germline): SGHTA, FQGNSA. The V and J ends lost 3 bases and 5 bases, in that order; junction bases with no gene match: 3. The CDR3 is made up of 15 amino acids. CDR3 in DNA: TGTGCCAGCAGCTTTGGGACAGGGGGCGGAGATACGCAGTATTTT. Protein: CASSFGTGGGDTQYF. The whole variable domain, remainder taken from reference TRBV7-2 and TRBJ2-3, is GAGVSQSPSNKVTEKGKDVELRCDPISGHTALYWYRQSLGQGLEFLIYFQGNSAPDKSGLPSDRFSAERTGGSVSTLTIQRTQQEDSAVYLCASSFGTGGGDTQYFGPGTRLTVL.